The 18 T cell receptor beta chains given below trace back to one sample, sequenced in a study of shared clonotypes between healthy human individuals. Method: immunoSEQ multiplex PCR; TCRdb's copy keeps in-frame clones and lacks some. The table has about 1.5 million clones, roughly 97% seen once. The sequencing sample was made of naive CD4+ T cells sorted from blood. The subset is: CD45RA+ positively selected. The receptors stem from a man in his thirties or forties in good health.

The chain employs TRBV7-3 and TRBJ2-1; 12 bases are shared with TRBD2. CDR1 is SGHTA, CDR2 FQGTGA, per germline. CDR3 length: 18 amino acids. V lost 5 bases, J lost 6 bases, and 14 bases stayed unmatched. The chain's CDR3 is CASSTWLAGGSHGNEQFF. The CDR3 DNA follows: TGTGCCAGCAGCACCTGGCTAGCGGGAGGGTCACACGGCAATGAGCAGTTCTTC.

A word on this clone: Additional DNA sequences in this sample encode the identical CDR3. This chain joins TRBV2 and TRBJ2-7, with D unclear. This CDR3 has 11 amino acids. V was pared by 3 bases and J by 4 bases, with 4 bases between. CDR1 and CDR2 from the germline V gene are SNHLY and FYNNEI. Written as DNA, the CDR3 is TGTGCCAGCAGTGACCCGTACGAGCAGTACTTC. Translation: CASSDPYEQYF. Full variable domain (remainder filled in from reference TRBV2 and TRBJ2-7): EPEVTQTPSHQVTQMGQEVILRCVPISNHLYFYWYRQILGQKVEFLVSFYNNEISEKSEIFDDQFSVERPDGSNFTLKIRSTKLEDSAMYFCASSDPYEQYFGPGTRLTVT.

The gene calls are TRBV29-1 and TRBJ2-1, with TRBD2 as a possible D gene (5 bases). This CDR3 region has 14 residues. Per germline, CDR1 SQVTM and CDR2 ANQGSEA. V lost 4 bases and J 8 bases, leaving 18 bases between the germline ends. CDR3 residues: CSVGLRVEAYEQFF. The CDR3 DNA reads as TGCAGCGTTGGGCTGAGGGTTGAAGCTTATGAGCAGTTCTTC.

J is TRBJ1-4 and V is TRBV11-2; D may be TRBD1 (5 bases). The length of the CDR3 is 19 residues. V was shortened by 1 base and J by 1 base, with 19 bases between the two germline ends. CDR1 and CDR2 (germline): SGHAT, FQNNGV. The CDR3, as DNA: TGTGCCAGCAGCTTAGGGCTGTCAGGGAGAATTATAACTAATGAAAAACTGTTTTTT. It encodes CASSLGLSGRIITNEKLFF.

This chain connects TRBV29-1 to TRBJ2-1, with D possibly being TRBD1 or TRBD2 (6 bases each). The CDR3 has 13 amino acids. CDR1 SQVTM and CDR2 ANQGSEA come from the germline V gene. Trimming pared 7 bases from V and 9 bases from J, leaving 19 bases between. CDR3 nucleotide sequence: TGCAGCGCCCGCGGCAGGGGAGGTGCTGAGCAGTTCTTC. It translates to CSARGRGGAEQFF.

CDR3 DNA: TGCGCCAGTGGTGGGGGACTAGCGGGAGGACTCTCCTACGAGCAGTACTTC. Residues: CASGGGLAGGLSYEQYF. V and J are TRBV10-2 and TRBJ2-7; 15 bases are shared with TRBD2. V lost 9 bases, J lost 0 bases, and 9 bases stayed unmatched. The CDR3 has 17 amino acids. From germline, CDR1 is WSHSY and CDR2 SAAADI.

The genes are TRBV7-9 and TRBJ1-2, with D perhaps matching TRBD1 (5 bases). The CDR3 sequence is 15 residues long. Germline V gene lookup returns CDR1 SEHNR and CDR2 FQNEAQ (reference sequence). V was clipped by 1 base and J by 2 bases, with 11 bases between them. CDR3 DNA sequence: TGTGCCAGCAGCTTAGAGGGACGGCGAAACTATGGCTACACCTTC. It is translated as CASSLEGRRNYGYTF.

The chain links TRBV15 to TRBJ2-3; D is ambiguous. The germline V gene encodes CDR1 LNHNV and CDR2 YYDKDF (reference sequence). The CDR3 consists of 12 residues. Trimming removed 3 bases from V and 6 bases from J, with 7 bases in between. CDR3 nucleotide sequence: TGTGCCACCAGCAGGCCCAGGGATACGCAGTATTTT. Amino acid sequence: CATSRPRDTQYF.

This clone was detected once. The rearrangement uses TRBV6-1 and TRBJ1-4; TRBD1 matches at 7 bases. V gave up 6 bases and J gave up 4 bases; unmatched junction bases: 5. Germline CDR1 reads MNHNS; CDR2 reads SASEGT. This CDR3 has 14 amino acids. The CDR3 region is CASRAGGDNEKLFF. In nucleotides, the CDR3 is TGTGCCAGCAGAGCAGGGGGAGATAATGAAAAACTGTTTTTT.

The rearrangement joins TRBV7-9 to TRBJ2-2; D unresolved. CDR3 length equals 14 residues. Trimming stripped 5 bases from V and 2 bases from J, with 9 bases between. CDR1 is SEHNR and CDR2 is FQNEAQ in the germline V gene (reference sequence). The CDR3 DNA sequence: TGTGCCAGCAGCCCGTCGGGTAACACCGGGGAGCTGTTTTTT. Protein: CASSPSGNTGELFF.

The chain carries TRBV6-1 and TRBJ1-5; no clear D. CDR1 is MNHNS and CDR2 is SASEGT in the germline V gene. The CDR3 is 13 amino acids. Between the trimmed V and J ends, which lost 8 bases and 7 bases, there was a span of 15 bases. The CDR3 bases are TGTGCCAGCCGGGCTTTTGGGAAACAGCCCCAGCATTTT. Amino acid sequence: CASRAFGKQPQHF.

The chain couples TRBV7-8 to TRBJ2-3; TRBD2 aligns across 11 bases. CDR1 and CDR2 (germline): SGHVS, FQNEAQ. V was pared by 8 bases and J by 3 bases, with 10 bases of the junction left unmatched. The CDR3 is 16 amino acids. The CDR3, as DNA: TGTGCCAGCGGATACGGGACTAGCGGCATTACAGATACGCAGTATTTT. Protein sequence: CASGYGTSGITDTQYF.

This chain joins TRBV7-3 and TRBJ2-3; 15 bases match TRBD2. The V and J ends lost 5 bases and 3 bases, in that order; junction bases with no gene match: 3. This CDR3 comprises 16 residues. CDR1 SGHTA and CDR2 FQGTGA come from the germline V gene. In DNA, the CDR3 is TGTGCCAGCAGCGCAGGACTAGCGGGAGGGACAGATACGCAGTATTTT. It translates to CASSAGLAGGTDTQYF.

The chain links TRBV5-1 to TRBJ2-3; D tentatively reads TRBD1 or TRBD2 (5 bases each). This CDR3 is built from 16 residues. Germline assignment: CDR1 SGHRS and CDR2 YFSETQ. The V and J ends lost 0 bases and 1 base respectively, with 12 bases between them. The CDR3 reads CASSLDRGSGTDTQYF. The DNA of the CDR3 is TGCGCCAGCAGCTTGGATCGGGGCTCGGGCACAGATACGCAGTATTTT.

The chain employs TRBV28 and TRBJ2-7; no reliable D call. The CDR3 is made up of 13 amino acids. V lost 6 bases and J 6 bases, leaving 15 bases between the germline ends. Germline V CDR1 and CDR2: MDHEN, SYDVKM. The CDR3 bases are TGTGCCAGCAGCCCTGATTTATCAACCGAGCAGTACTTC. This encodes CASSPDLSTEQYF.

V and J are TRBV5-1 and TRBJ2-7; perhaps TRBD1 as D (5 bases). Germline V gives CDR1 SGHRS, CDR2 YFSETQ. This CDR3 region has 16 residues. The V end lost 2 bases, the J end lost 2 bases, and 17 bases lay between the germline ends. The CDR3 coding sequence is TGCGCCAGCAGCTTACCCAAGTCAGGGTTCCCCTACGAGCAGTACTTC. Amino acid sequence: CASSLPKSGFPYEQYF.

This sequence joins TRBV28 and TRBJ1-3; D is undetermined. Germline values: CDR1 MDHEN, CDR2 SYDVKM. The V and J ends lost 3 bases and 7 bases respectively, with 10 bases between them. The CDR3 is made up of 13 amino acids. CDR3 residues: CASSFGGRNTIYF. DNA for the CDR3: TGTGCCAGCAGTTTTGGCGGTCGCAACACCATATATTTT.

J is TRBJ1-5 and V is TRBV30; TRBD1 matches 7 bases. Trimming at V came to 1 base and at J to 6 bases, leaving 9 bases not matched to a gene. Germline V lookup: CDR1 GTSNPN, CDR2 SVGIG (reference sequence). This CDR3 region has 15 residues. The CDR3 sequence: CAWSDRQGGGQPQHF. For the CDR3, the DNA is TGTGCCTGGAGTGACCGCCAGGGGGGTGGTCAGCCCCAGCATTTT.